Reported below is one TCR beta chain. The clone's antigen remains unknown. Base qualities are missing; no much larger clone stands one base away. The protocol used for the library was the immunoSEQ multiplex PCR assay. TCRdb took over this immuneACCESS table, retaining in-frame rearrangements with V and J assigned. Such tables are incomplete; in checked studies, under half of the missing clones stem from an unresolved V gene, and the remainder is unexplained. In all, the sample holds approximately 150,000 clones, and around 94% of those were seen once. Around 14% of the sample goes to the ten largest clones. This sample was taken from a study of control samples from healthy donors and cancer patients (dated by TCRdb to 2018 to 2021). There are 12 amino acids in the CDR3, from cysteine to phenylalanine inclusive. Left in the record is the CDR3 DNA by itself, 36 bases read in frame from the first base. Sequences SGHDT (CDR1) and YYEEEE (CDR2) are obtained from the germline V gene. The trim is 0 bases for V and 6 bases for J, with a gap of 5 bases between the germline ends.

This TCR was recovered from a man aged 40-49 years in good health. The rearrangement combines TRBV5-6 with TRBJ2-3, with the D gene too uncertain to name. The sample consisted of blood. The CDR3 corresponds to CASSLAPDTQYF. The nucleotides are TGTGCCAGCAGCTTGGCTCCGGATACGCAGTATTTT.